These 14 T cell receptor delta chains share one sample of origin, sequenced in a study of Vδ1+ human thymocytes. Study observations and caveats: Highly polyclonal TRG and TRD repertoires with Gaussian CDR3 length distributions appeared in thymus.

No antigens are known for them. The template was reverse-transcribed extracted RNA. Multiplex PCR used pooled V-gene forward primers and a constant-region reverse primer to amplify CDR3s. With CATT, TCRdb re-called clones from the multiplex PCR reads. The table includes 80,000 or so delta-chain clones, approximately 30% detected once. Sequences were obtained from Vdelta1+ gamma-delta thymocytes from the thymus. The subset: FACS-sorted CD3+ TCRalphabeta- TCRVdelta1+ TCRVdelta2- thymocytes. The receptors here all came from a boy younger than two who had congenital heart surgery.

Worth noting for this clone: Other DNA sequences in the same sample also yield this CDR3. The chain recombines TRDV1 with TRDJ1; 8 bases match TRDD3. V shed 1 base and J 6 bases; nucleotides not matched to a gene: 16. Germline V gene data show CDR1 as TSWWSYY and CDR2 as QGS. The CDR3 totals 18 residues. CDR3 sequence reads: CALGEHVPWLTGGYKLIF. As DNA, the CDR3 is TGTGCTCTTGGGGAACATGTCCCCTGGCTTACTGGGGGGTATAAACTCATCTTT.

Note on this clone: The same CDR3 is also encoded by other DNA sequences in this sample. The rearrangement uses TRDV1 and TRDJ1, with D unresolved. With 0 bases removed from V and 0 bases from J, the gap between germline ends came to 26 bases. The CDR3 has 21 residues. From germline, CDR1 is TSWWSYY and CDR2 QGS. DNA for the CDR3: TGTGCTCTTGGGGAACTCAGTCCTGGCATTCCCACCCCCTGGTACACCGATAAACTCATCTTT. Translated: CALGELSPGIPTPWYTDKLIF.

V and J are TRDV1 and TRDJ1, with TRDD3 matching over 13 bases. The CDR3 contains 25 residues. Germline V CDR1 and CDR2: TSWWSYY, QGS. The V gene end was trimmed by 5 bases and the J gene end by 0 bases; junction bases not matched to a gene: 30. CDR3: CALGQRPTFSPAMYWGIRDTDKLIF. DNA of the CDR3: TGTGCTCTTGGGCAAAGGCCGACCTTTTCCCCCGCCATGTACTGGGGGATACGGGACACCGATAAACTCATCTTT.

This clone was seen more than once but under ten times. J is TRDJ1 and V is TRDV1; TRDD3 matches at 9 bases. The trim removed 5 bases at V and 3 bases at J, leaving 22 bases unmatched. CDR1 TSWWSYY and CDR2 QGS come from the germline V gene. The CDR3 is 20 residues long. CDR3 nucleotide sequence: TGTGCTCTTGGGAACCTCCCACGACGCTGGGGGATGAGGATTGCCGATAAACTCATCTTT. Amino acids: CALGNLPRRWGMRIADKLIF.

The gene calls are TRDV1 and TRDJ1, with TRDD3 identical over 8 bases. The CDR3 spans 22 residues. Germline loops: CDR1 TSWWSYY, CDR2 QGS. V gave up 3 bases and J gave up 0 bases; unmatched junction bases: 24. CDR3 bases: TGTGCTCTTGGGGATTCCTTGGCCCGTTACGACCCACTGGGGGTTCACACCGATAAACTCATCTTT. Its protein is CALGDSLARYDPLGVHTDKLIF.

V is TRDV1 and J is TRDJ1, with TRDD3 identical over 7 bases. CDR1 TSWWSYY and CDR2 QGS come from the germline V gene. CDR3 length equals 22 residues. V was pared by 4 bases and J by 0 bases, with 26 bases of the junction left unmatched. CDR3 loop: CALGGRLLTTGDYPLYTDKLIF. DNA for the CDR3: TGTGCTCTTGGGGGGCGCCTTCTCACGACTGGGGACTACCCCCTCTACACCGATAAACTCATCTTT.

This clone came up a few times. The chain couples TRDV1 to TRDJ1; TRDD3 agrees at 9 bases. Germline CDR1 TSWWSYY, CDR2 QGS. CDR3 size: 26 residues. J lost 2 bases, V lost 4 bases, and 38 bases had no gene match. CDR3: CALGVFLHQKPLNWGTSRWDTDKLIF. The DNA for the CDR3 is TGTGCTCTTGGGGTCTTCCTTCACCAGAAACCCCTAAACTGGGGGACCTCCCGGTGGGATACCGATAAACTCATCTTT.

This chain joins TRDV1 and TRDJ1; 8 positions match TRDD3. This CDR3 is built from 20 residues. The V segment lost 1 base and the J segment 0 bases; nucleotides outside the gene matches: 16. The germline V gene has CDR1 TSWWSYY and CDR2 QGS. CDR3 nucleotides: TGTGCTCTTGGGGAACGTTATCCTACTGGGGGTCGACTAGACACCGATAAACTCATCTTT. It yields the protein CALGERYPTGGRLDTDKLIF.

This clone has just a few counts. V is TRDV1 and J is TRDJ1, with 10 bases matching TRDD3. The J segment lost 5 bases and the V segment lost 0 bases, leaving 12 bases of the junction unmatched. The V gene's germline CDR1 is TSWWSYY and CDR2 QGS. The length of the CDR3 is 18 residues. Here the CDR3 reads CALGELGMCTGGSDKLIF. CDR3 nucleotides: TGTGCTCTTGGGGAACTAGGGATGTGTACTGGGGGATCTGATAAACTCATCTTT.

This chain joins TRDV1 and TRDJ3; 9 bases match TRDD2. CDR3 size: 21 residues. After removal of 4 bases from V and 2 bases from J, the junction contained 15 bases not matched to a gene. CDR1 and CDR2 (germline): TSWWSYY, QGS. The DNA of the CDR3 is TGTGCTCTTGGGGTTATGGACCTTCCTACCCTCCCCCCCTGGGACACCCGACAGATGTTTTTC. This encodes CALGVMDLPTLPPWDTRQMFF.

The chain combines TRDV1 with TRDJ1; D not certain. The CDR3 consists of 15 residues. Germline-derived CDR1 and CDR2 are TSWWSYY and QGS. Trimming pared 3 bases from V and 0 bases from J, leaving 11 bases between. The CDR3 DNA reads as TGTGCTCTTGGGGATTTCCCGCCCTACACCGATAAACTCATCTTT. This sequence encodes CALGDFPPYTDKLIF.

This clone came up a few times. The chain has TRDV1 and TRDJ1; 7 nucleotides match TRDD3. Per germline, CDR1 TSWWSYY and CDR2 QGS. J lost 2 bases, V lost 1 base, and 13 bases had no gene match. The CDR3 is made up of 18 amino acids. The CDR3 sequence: CALGERPTQLGKTDKLIF. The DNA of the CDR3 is TGTGCTCTTGGGGAACGGCCTACGCAACTGGGGAAAACCGATAAACTCATCTTT.

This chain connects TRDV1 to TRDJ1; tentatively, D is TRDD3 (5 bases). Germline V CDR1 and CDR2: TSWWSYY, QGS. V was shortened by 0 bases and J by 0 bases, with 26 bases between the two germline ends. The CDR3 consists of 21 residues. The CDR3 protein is CALGELFRQPYWRRHTDKLIF. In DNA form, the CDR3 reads TGTGCTCTTGGGGAACTTTTCCGTCAACCTTACTGGAGGAGACACACCGATAAACTCATCTTT.

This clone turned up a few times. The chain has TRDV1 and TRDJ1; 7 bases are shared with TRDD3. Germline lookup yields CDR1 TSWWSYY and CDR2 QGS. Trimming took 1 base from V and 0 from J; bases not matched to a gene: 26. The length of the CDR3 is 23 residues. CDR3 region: CALGEHNPISSVLGTLYTDKLIF. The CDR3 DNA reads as TGTGCTCTTGGGGAACATAATCCGATTTCCTCCGTACTGGGGACCCTTTACACCGATAAACTCATCTTT.